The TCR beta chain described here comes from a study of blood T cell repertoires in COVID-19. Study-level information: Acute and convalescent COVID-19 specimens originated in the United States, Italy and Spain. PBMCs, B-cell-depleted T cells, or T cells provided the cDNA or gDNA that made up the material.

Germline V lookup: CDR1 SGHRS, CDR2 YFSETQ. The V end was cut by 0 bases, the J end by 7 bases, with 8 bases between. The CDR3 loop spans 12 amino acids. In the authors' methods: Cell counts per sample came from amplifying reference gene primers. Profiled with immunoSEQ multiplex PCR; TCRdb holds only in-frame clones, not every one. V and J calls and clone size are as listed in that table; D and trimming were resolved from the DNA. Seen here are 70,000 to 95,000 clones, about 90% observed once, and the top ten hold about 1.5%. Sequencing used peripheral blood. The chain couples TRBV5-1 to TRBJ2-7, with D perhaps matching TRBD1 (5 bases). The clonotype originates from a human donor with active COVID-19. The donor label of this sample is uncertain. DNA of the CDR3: TGCGCCAGCAGCTTGGCCAGACAGGAGCAGTACTTC. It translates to CASSLARQEQYF.